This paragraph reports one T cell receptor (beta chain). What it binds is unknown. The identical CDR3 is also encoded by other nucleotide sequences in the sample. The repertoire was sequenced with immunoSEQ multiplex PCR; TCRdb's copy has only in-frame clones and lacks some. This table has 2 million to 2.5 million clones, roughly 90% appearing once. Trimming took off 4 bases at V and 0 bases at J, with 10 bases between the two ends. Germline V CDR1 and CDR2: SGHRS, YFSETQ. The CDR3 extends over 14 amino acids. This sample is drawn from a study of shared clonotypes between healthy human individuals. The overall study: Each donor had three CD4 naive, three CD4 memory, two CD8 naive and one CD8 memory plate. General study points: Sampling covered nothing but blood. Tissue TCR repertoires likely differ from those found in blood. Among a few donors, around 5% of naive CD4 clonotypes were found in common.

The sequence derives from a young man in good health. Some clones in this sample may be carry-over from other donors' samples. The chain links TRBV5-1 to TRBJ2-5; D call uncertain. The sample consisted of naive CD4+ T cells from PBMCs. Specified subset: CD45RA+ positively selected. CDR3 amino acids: CASSLGSYQETQYF. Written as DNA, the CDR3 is TGCGCCAGCAGCCTGGGGTCTTACCAAGAGACCCAGTACTTC.